This entry concerns a single TCR beta chain. Its antigen is still unknown. No clone much larger than this one lies a single base away; base qualities are absent. A single peripheral blood draw of 95 to 150 mL on average was collected from each donor into heparinised tubes. A BD FACSAria II was used to sort naive, central memory, regulatory and stem cell-like memory CD4+ T cells with a panel that included CD45RO, CCR7, CD25, CD127, CD95 and CD27. All sorted populations exceeded 95% purity. PBMCs were separated immediately by Lymphoprep density gradient centrifugation and were stained directly, without being cultured. Samples were stained and sorted in pairs, with one healthy donor and one patient per experiment, so that batch effects were minimized. There are 15 amino acids in the CDR3, from cysteine to phenylalanine inclusive. Just CDR3 DNA is preserved here, 45 bases in frame from base 1. Relative to germline, V is 0 bases shorter and J is 2 bases shorter, with 11 bases between their ends. From the germline V gene, CDR1 is KGHSH and CDR2 is LQKENI.

The High Capacity cDNA Reverse Transcription Kit was used to reverse transcribe all of the isolated RNA, meaning that expressed TCRB transcripts were what got sequenced. Deep immunoSEQ sequencing was applied to naive, central memory and regulatory T cell samples, giving an average of roughly 3.3 million total reads per sample. Sorted cells were lysed in RLT buffer and RNA was extracted with DNase-treated RNeasy Micro or Mini kits, depending on cell number. Each cell subset was processed separately to prevent cross-contamination, with patient and healthy donor samples processed together. The immunoSEQ multiplex PCR was used to amplify TCRB sequences from cDNA, generating 87-bp fragments that spanned the CDR3 region. Sequencing of the amplicons was done on the Illumina HiSeq platform. The paper's data handling went like this. Synthetic template baselines were used to correct PCR bias computationally, reads within Hamming distance 2 were collapsed together, and singletons that could not be merged were discarded. Reads were aligned against IMGT so that V, D and J genes, CDR3 length and insertions or deletions at six rearrangement sites could be assigned. Within each subset, clonotype counts were normalized to sorted cell number, and only after that were true diversity and Gini coefficients computed with the tcR R package. The overlap coefficient, calculated on TCRB nucleotide sequences, was used to quantify repertoire sharing. As a proxy for the pre-selection repertoire, out-of-frame TCRB sequences from naive cells were analyzed. Imported from immuneACCESS, the table was reduced by TCRdb to in-frame sequences with V and J called. These copies leave out some clones; in studies compared against another copy, an unresolved V gene accounts for under half, and the cause of the remainder is not known. The V and J calls and clone size are taken from that table; D and trimming were inferred from the DNA. Across this sample there are more than 120,000 clones, with under 11% seen only once. The biggest ten clones account for roughly 1.4% of the sample.

This specimen belongs to a study of beta chain features in type 1 diabetes (dated by TCRdb to 2017 to 2018). For the wider study: Patients and healthy donors did not differ in mean age, gender distribution, total cell number or subset yield. A total of 107,917,701 sorted cells were examined across all samples, and the number of cells per subset was strongly correlated with RNA yield. In the study, TCRB repertoires of sorted circulating CD4+ T cell subsets from recently diagnosed type 1 diabetes patients were compared with those of matched healthy donors. Naive and central memory subsets were obtained from all 30 or so donors, but regulatory and stem cell-like memory subsets were isolated from only 8 patients and roughly eight healthy donors.

Study-level results and caveats: Fewer insertions and more nucleotide deletions at VDJ recombination sites were observed in patients with type 1 diabetes, implying thymic rearrangement abnormalities. Because the HLA sub-analyses included only small numbers of individuals, any influence of HLA type on TCRB rearrangement was left unresolved. Type 1 diabetes patients showed a moderate but significant shortening of TCRB CDR3 length in all four CD4+ subsets. Sequencing cDNA rather than genomic DNA could over-represent highly expressing activated cells, although activation and CD3 levels did not differ between groups. The naive, central memory and regulatory TCRB repertoires appeared to resemble one another more closely among patients than among healthy donors. PCR may preferentially amplify shorter templates, but because patient and control samples were amplified and corrected together, any resulting skew would affect both groups equally.

The sequencing input was naive CD4+ T cells from blood. Per the publication, the cell subset or site label means: true naive CD4+ T cells. This TCR came from a man younger than 35 in good health. This chain joins TRBV18 to TRBJ2-7; tentative D gene TRBD1, with 5 bases matching. The CDR3 region has the sequence CASSPPARATYEQYF. The base sequence is TGTGCCAGCTCACCACCGGCCAGGGCAACCTACGAGCAGTACTTC.